This paragraph covers one T cell receptor beta chain sequence. It was the library that attached unique molecular identifiers to individual cDNA molecules. TCRdb re-analysed the RACE reads in MiXCR, keeping a single row per CDR3 protein. The sample carries about 120,000 distinct CDR3 sequences, about an eighth recorded once. This sample was included in a study of human T cells and chemical hapten exposure. On the study more broadly: 2% DPC was applied to about 2 cm by about 2 cm of upper inner arm skin for sensitization.

Germline loops: CDR1 SGHAT, CDR2 FQNNGV. The length of the CDR3 is 14 residues. With V trimmed by 4 bases and J by 3 bases, 3 bases remained unmatched. The sample's time point: patch test 1, 2 weeks after DPC sensitization. Treatment specified: therapeutic diphenylcyclopropenone sensitization with weekly scalp DPC. The specimen comprised whole blood, sampled in connection with sensitization to the hapten diphenylcyclopropenone (DPC). The sequence was obtained from a young man with alopecia areata. Some clones in this sample may be carry-over from other donors' samples. J is TRBJ2-7 and V is TRBV11-2; TRBD2 matches at 10 bases. CDR3 in amino acids: CASSSASGGYEQYF. The CDR3 DNA follows: TGTGCCAGCAGCTCGGCTAGCGGGGGCTACGAGCAGTACTTC. The full variable domain, its missing parts supplied by reference TRBV11-2 and TRBJ2-7, is EAGVAQSPRYKIIEKRQSVAFWCNPISGHATLYWYQQILGQGPKLLIQFQNNGVVDDSQLPKDRFSAERLKGVDSTLKIQPAKLEDSAVYLCASSSASGGYEQYFGPGTRLTVT.